Following are 24 T cell receptor beta chains from one sample sequenced in a study of cytomegalovirus exposure and HLA in healthy donors. The study ran its PCR with 60 Vbeta and 13 Jbeta primers. The method was immunoSEQ multiplex PCR; TCRdb's version includes in-frame clones alone and lacks a portion of them. The table shows roughly 150,000 clones, with around 75% occurring only once. Sample: PBMCs. The receptors were gathered from a man aged 18-30 years in good health and CMV-seropositive.

This clone has a handful of counts. The rearrangement joins TRBV4-1 to TRBJ2-1; 8 nucleotides line up with TRBD2. V shed 2 bases, J shed 9 bases, and the junction held 9 bases outside the gene matches. The CDR3 is 15 amino acids. CDR1 is MGHRA, CDR2 YSYEKL, per germline. The CDR3 sequence is CASSQTSGSITEQFF. CDR3 sequence (DNA): TGCGCCAGCAGCCAAACAAGCGGGAGTATAACTGAGCAGTTCTTC.

CDR3 loop: CASKTGTPNYGYTF. CDR3 DNA: TGTGCCAGCAAGACAGGGACTCCTAACTATGGCTACACCTTC. The chain combines TRBV6-1 with TRBJ1-2, with 7 nucleotides matching TRBD1. The CDR3 runs 14 residues. Trimming cost V 7 bases and J 0 bases; bases outside gene matches: 5. The germline gives CDR1 MNHNS, CDR2 SASEGT.

About this clone itself: Germline and junction disagree at one end, which may indicate a read error. This sequence joins TRBV6-5 and TRBJ1-2; TRBD1 is a possible D gene (5 bases). The CDR3 is 14 residues long. Germline CDR1 and CDR2: MNHEY and SVGAGI. As DNA, the CDR3 is TGTGCCAGCAGGTGGACCGAGAGGGACTATGGCTACATCTTC. The encoded protein is CASRWTERDYGYIF.

The V call is TRBV29-1, the J call TRBJ1-6; 9 bases fit TRBD1. The CDR3 spans 13 residues. From germline, CDR1 is SQVTM and CDR2 ANQGSEA. Trimming at V came to 5 bases and at J to 10 bases, leaving 6 bases not matched to a gene. CDR3 sequence: CSVQDRGGSPLHF. CDR3 nucleotide sequence: TGCAGCGTTCAGGACAGGGGAGGCTCACCCCTCCACTTT.

This rearrangement joins TRBV6-1 to TRBJ1-5; D unclear. The germline gives CDR1 MNHNS, CDR2 SASEGT. This CDR3 is 13 amino acids long. Trimming shortened V by 2 bases and J by 7 bases, and 9 bases separated the two germline ends. The CDR3: CASSEIGGQPQHF. CDR3 DNA sequence: TGTGCCAGCAGTGAAATTGGCGGACAGCCCCAGCATTTT.

The chain couples TRBV5-6 to TRBJ1-1; 8 nucleotides agree with TRBD1. Germline V gene sequence: CDR1 SGHDT, CDR2 YYEEEE. This CDR3 has 14 amino acids. J was trimmed by 5 bases and V by 5 bases; bases with no gene match: 8. For the CDR3, the DNA is TGTGCCAGCAGTCCGGACAGGGTAGGGACTGAAGCTTTCTTT. Translation: CASSPDRVGTEAFF.

This rearrangement joins TRBV11-1 to TRBJ1-4; D is uncertain. Germline loops: CDR1 SGHAT, CDR2 FQDESV (reference sequence). Trimming stripped 0 bases from V and 10 bases from J, with 6 bases between. This CDR3 spans 12 amino acids. CDR3 bases: TGTGCCAGCAGCTTAGCGGAGGGAAAACTGTTTTTT. It translates to CASSLAEGKLFF.

Here the CDR3 DNA reads TGTGCCAGCAGCCATGGGGACAGGACAACAGCTTTCTTT. This encodes CASSHGDRTTAFF. The rearrangement links TRBV11-3 to TRBJ1-1, with 8 bases fitting TRBD1. The trim removed 5 bases at V and 10 bases at J, leaving 9 bases unmatched. This CDR3 region has 13 residues. Germline assignment: CDR1 SGHNT and CDR2 YENEEA. Full variable domain (missing parts from reference TRBV11-3 and TRBJ1-1): EAGVVQSPRYKIIEKKQPVAFWCNPISGHNTLYWYLQNLGQGPELLIRYENEEAVDDSQLPKDRFSAERLKGVDSTLKIQPAELGDSAVYLCASSHGDRTTAFFGQGTRLTVV.

This chain links TRBV4-1 with TRBJ1-1; 8 bases agree with TRBD1. J gave up 11 bases and V 1 base, and 12 bases lay outside the gene matches. The germline gives CDR1 MGHRA, CDR2 YSYEKL. The CDR3 is made up of 15 amino acids. The chain's CDR3 is CASSQGFRDRSRAFF. Written as DNA, the CDR3 is TGCGCCAGCAGCCAAGGCTTCCGGGACAGGAGTCGGGCTTTCTTT.

Remarks on this clone: Other DNA sequences in this sample translate to the same CDR3. The chain carries TRBV27 and TRBJ1-5; D is perhaps TRBD1 (5 bases). The CDR3 consists of 15 residues. V lost 0 bases to trimming and J lost 4 bases, with 10 bases between them. CDR1 and CDR2 from the germline V gene are MNHEY and SMNVEV (reference sequence). The CDR3 bases are TGTGCCAGCAGTTTATCGGGGCAGGCTAATCAGCCCCAGCATTTT. Its protein is CASSLSGQANQPQHF.

The rearrangement joins TRBV7-8 to TRBJ1-3; 7 positions agree with TRBD1. The CDR3 spans 16 residues. V gave up 5 bases and J gave up 0 bases; unmatched junction bases: 7. Germline CDR1 and CDR2: SGHVS and FQNEAQ. This chain's CDR3 is CASSVPGQYSGNTIYF. The CDR3 DNA follows: TGTGCCAGCAGCGTCCCGGGACAGTACTCTGGAAACACCATATATTTT. The complete variable domain, with remaining parts taken from reference TRBV7-8 and TRBJ1-3, reads GAGVSQSPRYKVAKRGQDVALRCDPISGHVSLFWYQQALGQGPEFLTYFQNEAQLDKSGLPSDRFFAERPEGSVSTLKIQRTQQEDSAVYLCASSVPGQYSGNTIYFGEGSWLTVV.

This clone was seen only a few times. The genes are TRBV7-9 and TRBJ2-6; no firm D call. V dropped 7 bases and J dropped 0 bases, with 10 bases sitting between them. Germline CDR1 and CDR2: SEHNR and FQNEAQ (reference sequence). The length of the CDR3 is 15 residues. The CDR3 is CASTLLSSGANVLTF. The CDR3 region has the DNA TGTGCCAGCACCCTGTTGAGCTCTGGGGCCAACGTCCTGACTTTC. The whole variable domain, filled in from reference TRBV7-9 and TRBJ2-6, reads DTGVSQNPRHKITKRGQNVTFRCDPISEHNRLYWYRQTLGQGPEFLTYFQNEAQLEKSRLLSDRFSAERPKGSFSTLEIQRTEQGDSAMYLCASTLLSSGANVLTFGAGSRLTVL.

CDR3 sequence: CASSLGGGGTRREPQHF. CDR3 DNA sequence: TGTGCCAGCAGCTTGGGAGGGGGCGGAACTCGAAGGGAGCCCCAGCATTTT. The chain combines TRBV5-6 with TRBJ1-5; 7 bases are a match to TRBD1. V shed 0 bases and J 8 bases; nucleotides not matched to a gene: 14. The length of the CDR3 is 17 residues. Germline V gives CDR1 SGHDT, CDR2 YYEEEE.

This clone was detected only once. This chain uses TRBV5-1 with TRBJ2-3; a weak D match, TRBD1 (6 bases). The germline CDR1 and CDR2 sequences are SGHRS and YFSETQ. There are 16 residues in the CDR3. Trimming shortened V by 4 bases and J by 5 bases, and 20 bases separated the two germline ends. CDR3 in amino acids: CASSPTGTLDGDTQYF. In nucleotides, the CDR3 is TGCGCCAGCAGCCCAACAGGGACCCTAGACGGAGATACGCAGTATTTT.

The chain has TRBV19 and TRBJ1-5; no definite D call. The germline gives CDR1 LNHDA, CDR2 SQIVND (reference sequence). V lost 1 base and J lost 2, with 9 bases in between. The CDR3 spans 15 residues. In nucleotides, the CDR3 is TGTGCCAGTAGTATAGGGCAGGTGGGCAATCAGCCCCAGCATTTT. Translation gives CASSIGQVGNQPQHF.

The chain couples TRBV7-9 to TRBJ2-1; no reliable D call. Trimming shortened V by 5 bases and J by 4 bases, and 15 bases separated the two germline ends. The CDR3 has 15 amino acids. Germline V lookup: CDR1 SEHNR, CDR2 FQNEAQ (reference sequence). This CDR3 reads CASSPIRRGYNEQFF. The CDR3 DNA reads as TGTGCCAGCAGCCCCATTCGGAGAGGATACAATGAGCAGTTCTTC.

This chain uses TRBV29-1 with TRBJ2-6; possible D gene TRBD2, 5 bases. V was clipped by 3 bases and J by 12 bases, with 9 bases between them. CDR1 is SQVTM and CDR2 is ANQGSEA in the germline V gene. The CDR3 loop spans 11 amino acids. DNA of the CDR3: TGCAGCGTTGAGGTAGGAGGCGTCCTGACTTTC. The encoded protein is CSVEVGGVLTF.

CDR3 sequence: CASSLTSGGTDTQYF. As DNA, the CDR3 is TGTGCCAGCAGCCTGACTAGCGGGGGGACAGATACGCAGTATTTT. The chain has TRBV5-4 and TRBJ2-3; 13 nucleotides match TRBD2. There are 15 residues in the CDR3. Germline CDR1 SGHNT, CDR2 YYREEE (reference sequence). Trimming took 4 bases from V and 3 from J; bases not matched to a gene: 2.

The V gene is TRBV9, the J gene TRBJ1-2, with 12 bases lining up with TRBD1. The V segment lost 3 bases and the J segment 8 bases; nucleotides outside the gene matches: 11. Germline V gives CDR1 SGDLS, CDR2 YYNGEE. The CDR3 contains 16 residues. The CDR3 protein is CASSAETGQGARGYTF. The CDR3 DNA is TGTGCCAGCAGCGCAGAAACGGGACAGGGGGCGCGAGGCTACACCTTC.

This clone was observed a single time. At one boundary the junction diverges from the germline segment, which might be a read error. V and J are TRBV4-1 and TRBJ2-3; 8 bases are a match to TRBD2. From germline, CDR1 is MGHRA and CDR2 YSYEKL. CDR3 length: 16 amino acids. CDR3 in amino acids: CASSRGGSGRTGTQYF. DNA for the CDR3: TGCGCCAGCAGCCGAGGAGGGAGCGGGAGAACAGGTACGCAGTATTTT.

This rearrangement joins TRBV7-9 to TRBJ1-1; possible D gene TRBD1, 5 bases. Trimming stripped 1 base from V and 8 bases from J, with 11 bases between. CDR1 SEHNR and CDR2 FQNEAQ come from the germline V gene (reference sequence). The CDR3 has 13 residues. This CDR3 is CASSLEEGNEAFF. The CDR3 DNA reads TGTGCCAGCAGCTTAGAGGAGGGGAACGAAGCTTTCTTT. Supplemented by reference TRBV7-9 and TRBJ1-1, the full variable domain reads DTGVSQNPRHKITKRGQNVTFRCDPISEHNRLYWYRQTLGQGPEFLTYFQNEAQLEKSRLLSDRFSAERPKGSFSTLEIQRTEQGDSAMYLCASSLEEGNEAFFGQGTRLTVV.

The table lists this clone with a few counts. This sequence joins TRBV10-3 and TRBJ1-1; D remains unclear. The CDR3 sequence is 19 residues long. CDR1 ENHRY and CDR2 SYGVKD come from the germline V gene. V dropped 2 bases and J dropped 4 bases, with 26 bases sitting between them. CDR3 residues: CAISEPTYPKAGLSTEAFF. The CDR3 DNA is TGTGCCATCAGTGAGCCGACCTACCCCAAGGCTGGACTTAGCACTGAAGCTTTCTTT.

The chain combines TRBV5-1 with TRBJ1-2; weak D call: TRBD1 (5 bases). V lost 4 bases to trimming and J lost 1 base, with 11 bases between them. Per the germline V gene, CDR1 is SGHRS and CDR2 is YFSETQ. The CDR3 consists of 14 residues. The CDR3 sequence is CASSPSQGNYGYTF. CDR3 coding DNA: TGCGCCAGCAGCCCGAGCCAGGGTAACTATGGCTACACCTTC.

The rearrangement links TRBV9 to TRBJ1-2; no firm D call. The germline CDR1 and CDR2 sequences are SGDLS and YYNGEE. CDR3 length: 17 amino acids. Trimming stripped 2 bases from V and 2 bases from J, with 19 bases between. CDR3 sequence: CASSVSSDPRGNYGYTF. CDR3 nucleotides: TGTGCCAGCAGCGTCTCTAGTGACCCCCGCGGAAACTATGGCTACACCTTC.